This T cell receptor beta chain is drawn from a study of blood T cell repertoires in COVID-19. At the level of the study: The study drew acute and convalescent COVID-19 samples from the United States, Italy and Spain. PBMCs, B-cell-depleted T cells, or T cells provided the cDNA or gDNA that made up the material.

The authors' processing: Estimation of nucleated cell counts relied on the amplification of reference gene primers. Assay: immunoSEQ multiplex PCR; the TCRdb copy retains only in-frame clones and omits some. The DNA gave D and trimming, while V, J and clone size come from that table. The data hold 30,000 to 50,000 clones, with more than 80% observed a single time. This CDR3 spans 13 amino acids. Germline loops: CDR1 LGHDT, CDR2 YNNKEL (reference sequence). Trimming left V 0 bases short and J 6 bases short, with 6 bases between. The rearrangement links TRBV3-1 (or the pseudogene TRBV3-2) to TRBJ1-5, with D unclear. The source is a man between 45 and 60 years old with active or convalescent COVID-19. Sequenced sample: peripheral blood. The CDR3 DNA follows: TGTGCCAGCAGCCAAGATCTTAGTCAGCCCCAGCATTTT. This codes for CASSQDLSQPQHF.